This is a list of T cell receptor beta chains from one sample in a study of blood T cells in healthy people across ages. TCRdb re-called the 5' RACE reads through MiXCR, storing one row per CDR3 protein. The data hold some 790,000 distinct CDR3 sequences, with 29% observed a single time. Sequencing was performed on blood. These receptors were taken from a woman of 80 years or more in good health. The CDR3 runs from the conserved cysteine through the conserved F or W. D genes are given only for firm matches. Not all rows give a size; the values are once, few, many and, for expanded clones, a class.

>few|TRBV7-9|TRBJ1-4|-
TGTGCCAGCAGCTTAGTGAGGGGGAACCTTGAAAAACTGTTTTTT
CASSLVRGNLEKLFF
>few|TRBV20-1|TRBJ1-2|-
TGCAGTGCTAGCGGGGGTGTCTATGGCTACACCTTC
CSASGGVYGYTF
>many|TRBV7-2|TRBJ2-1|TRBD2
TGTGCCAGCAGCTTACGGGCTAGCGGGGTTGGTGAGCAGTTCTTC
CASSLRASGVGEQFF
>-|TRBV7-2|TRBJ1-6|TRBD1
TGTGCCAGCAGCTTGAGGGGGACAGGTTCCTCACCCCTCCACTTT
CASSLRGTGSSPLHF
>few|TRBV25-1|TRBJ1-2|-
TGTGCCAGCAGTGACCAAAGTTACTATGGCTACACCTTC
CASSDQSYYGYTF
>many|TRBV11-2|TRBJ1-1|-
TGTGCCAGCAGCCCCTTGGTTGGGGGCTTTAGGACTGAAGCTTTCTTT
CASSPLVGGFRTEAFF
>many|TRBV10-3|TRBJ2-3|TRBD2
TGTGCCATCACCCATAGCGGGGGACCACTTAGCACAGATACGCAGTATTTT
CAITHSGGPLSTDTQYF
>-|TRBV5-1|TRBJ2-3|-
TGCGCCAGCAGCCCCCTCGGTGGGGCGGGGGCACCGCAGTATTTT
CASSPLGGAGAPQYF
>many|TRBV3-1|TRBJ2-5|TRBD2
TGTGCCAGCAGCCAAGGTACAGGTCGACTAGCGGGGTTGGGAGAGACCCAGTACTTC
CASSQGTGRLAGLGETQYF
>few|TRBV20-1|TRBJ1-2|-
TGCAGTGCTCCTCCAGAAGGACAGAACTATGGCTACACCTTC
CSAPPEGQNYGYTF